This TCR beta chain is from a study of human T cells and chemical hapten exposure. For the study at large: TCR yields per sample varied mostly from small pooled library volume differences.

This clonotype was seen many times. Its specificity is not known. Time point denoted: healthy volunteer bleed at 6 weeks. Total RNA came from unfractionated whole blood. Within the library, unique molecular identifiers were attached to each individual cDNA molecule. MiXCR was run by TCRdb on the RACE reads, yielding one entry per CDR3 protein. The sample carries 70,000 to 95,000 distinct CDR3 sequences, 8.6% recorded once. Whole-study findings and limits: Those TCRs sitting above 1 in 1000 frequency stayed the same with DPC sensitization.

The sequence came from a female donor in good health. Some clones in this sample may be carry-over from other donors' samples. Sequenced sample: whole blood.

DNA for the CDR3: TGCAGTGCTCAAGACGCCAGTCACCAATACACTGAAGCTTTCTTT. It translates to CSAQDASHQYTEAFF. This chain joins TRBV20-1 and TRBJ1-1; D is unclear. CDR3 size: 15 residues. Germline V gene lookup returns CDR1 DFQATT and CDR2 SNEGSKA (reference sequence). Trimming pared 5 bases from V and 3 bases from J, leaving 19 bases between.